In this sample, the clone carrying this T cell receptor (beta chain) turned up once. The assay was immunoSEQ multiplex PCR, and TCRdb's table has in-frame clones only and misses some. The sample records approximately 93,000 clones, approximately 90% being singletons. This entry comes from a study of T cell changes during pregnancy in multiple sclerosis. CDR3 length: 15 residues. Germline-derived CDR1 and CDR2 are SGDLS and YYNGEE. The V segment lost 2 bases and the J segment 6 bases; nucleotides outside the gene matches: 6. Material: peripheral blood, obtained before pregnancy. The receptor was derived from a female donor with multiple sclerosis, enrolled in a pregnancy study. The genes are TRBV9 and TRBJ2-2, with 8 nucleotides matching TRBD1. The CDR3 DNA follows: TGTGCCAGCAGCGTTCAGGGGGCCCTCCCCGGGGAGCTGTTTTTT. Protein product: CASSVQGALPGELFF.